The 18 T cell receptor beta chains listed next were all sequenced from one sample in a study of cytomegalovirus exposure and HLA in healthy donors. Sequencing used immunoSEQ multiplex PCR; TCRdb keeps in-frame clones, though not all of them. In the table there are some 290,000 clones, approximately 88% of which are singletons. Sequencing input: PBMCs. Receptors were obtained from a man aged 25 to 40 in good health and CMV-seronegative.

The rearrangement links TRBV5-6 to TRBJ2-7; 8 nucleotides line up with TRBD1. CDR1 is SGHDT and CDR2 is YYEEEE in the germline V gene. V lost 0 bases and J lost 8; bases outside the gene matches: 4. The CDR3 length is 13 residues. The CDR3 nucleotides are TGTGCCAGCAGCTTGGGACAGGGGCGAAAGCAGTACTTC. It yields the protein CASSLGQGRKQYF.

The chain joins TRBV7-2 to TRBJ2-3; D not certain. CDR1 SGHTA and CDR2 FQGNSA come from the germline V gene. V shed 5 bases and J shed 2 bases, with 8 bases lying between them. The CDR3 runs 13 residues. CDR3 coding DNA: TGTGCCAGCAGCGCGGTCTACACAGATACGCAGTATTTT. This sequence encodes CASSAVYTDTQYF.

The chain couples TRBV5-6 to TRBJ1-3, with D hard to call. The CDR3 has 14 residues. Germline V gene sequence: CDR1 SGHDT, CDR2 YYEEEE. Trimming removed 2 bases at V and 4 bases at J, with 10 bases between. This CDR3 reads CASSFGIGGNTIYF. In nucleotides, the CDR3 is TGTGCCAGCAGCTTCGGGATAGGGGGAAACACCATATATTTT.

The J gene is TRBJ2-7, the V gene TRBV6-5, with 9 nucleotides matching TRBD1. V was clipped by 0 bases and J by 2 bases; unmatched bases: 2. Germline V CDR1 and CDR2: MNHEY, SVGAGI. The CDR3 contains 15 residues. The CDR3 is CASSYSRQGAYEQYF. The CDR3 coding sequence is TGTGCCAGCAGTTACTCGAGACAGGGGGCCTACGAGCAGTACTTC.

The rearrangement uses TRBV9 and TRBJ1-1; the D gene is possibly TRBD1 (5 bases). The CDR3 length is 15 residues. Germline CDR1 reads SGDLS; CDR2 reads YYNGEE. The V end was cut by 0 bases, the J end by 0 bases, with 9 bases between. The CDR3 reads CASSVEGILNTEAFF. The CDR3 DNA is TGTGCCAGCAGCGTAGAGGGGATCTTGAACACTGAAGCTTTCTTT.

The chain combines TRBV7-2 with TRBJ1-5; the D gene is possibly TRBD1 (5 bases). The ends were cut back, 4 bases at V and 0 bases at J, with 16 bases in the middle. Germline assignment: CDR1 SGHTA and CDR2 FQGNSA. The CDR3 runs 17 residues. CDR3 sequence: CASSSTKRDYSNQPQHF. Here the CDR3 DNA reads TGTGCCAGCAGCTCAACCAAGAGGGACTATAGCAATCAGCCCCAGCATTTT.

The rearrangement links TRBV30 to TRBJ1-6, with D uncertain. CDR3 length: 13 residues. Trimming removed 4 bases from V and 5 bases from J, with 9 bases in between. The germline V gene encodes CDR1 GTSNPN and CDR2 SVGIG (reference sequence). The CDR3 loop is CAWTSGNNSPLHF. The CDR3 nucleotides read TGTGCCTGGACGTCAGGAAATAATTCACCCCTCCACTTT.

The V call is TRBV5-6, the J call TRBJ1-2, with D tentatively TRBD1 (6 bases). The CDR3 consists of 12 residues. Germline V gives CDR1 SGHDT, CDR2 YYEEEE. Trimming took off 7 bases at V and 3 bases at J, with 10 bases between the two ends. In DNA, the CDR3 is TGTGCCAGCGGAGAGGGGGACTATGGCTACACCTTC. Amino acids: CASGEGDYGYTF. The variable domain in full, with the rest retrieved from reference TRBV5-6 and TRBJ1-2, is DAGVTQSPTHLIKTRGQQVTLRCSPKSGHDTVSWYQQALGQGPQFIFQYYEEEERQRGNFPDRFSGHQFPNYSSELNVNALLLGDSALYLCASGEGDYGYTFGSGTRLTVV.

The chain uses TRBV6-1 and TRBJ1-5; unclear D gene. Trimming shortened V by 3 bases and J by 2 bases, and 5 bases separated the two germline ends. Germline V gene sequence: CDR1 MNHNS, CDR2 SASEGT. The CDR3 is 13 residues long. CDR3 amino acids: CASSDQGNQPQHF. For the CDR3, the DNA is TGTGCCAGCAGTGACCAGGGCAATCAGCCCCAGCATTTT.

CDR3 in DNA: TGCGCCAGCAGCCCTGGACAGGGAAGCTATGGCTACACCTTC. Translation gives CASSPGQGSYGYTF. V is TRBV4-1 and J is TRBJ1-2; 8 bases agree with TRBD1. Germline-derived CDR1 and CDR2 are MGHRA and YSYEKL. V dropped 4 bases and J dropped 4; count of bases not matched to a gene: 5. CDR3 length: 14 residues.

The chain is built from TRBV18 and TRBJ1-3; TRBD1 is a possible D gene (5 bases). This CDR3 region has 15 residues. CDR1 KGHSH and CDR2 LQKENI come from the germline V gene. V lost 3 bases to trimming and J lost 0 bases, with 9 bases between them. The CDR3: CASSPFDSSGNTIYF. CDR3 nucleotide sequence: TGTGCCAGCTCACCTTTTGACAGCTCTGGAAACACCATATATTTT.

The CDR3 loop is CASSQDLQVEQYF. The CDR3 DNA sequence: TGCGCCAGCAGCCAAGATTTGCAGGTCGAGCAGTACTTC. The chain is built from TRBV4-1 and TRBJ2-7, with D unclear. The CDR3 sequence is 13 residues long. From germline, CDR1 is MGHRA and CDR2 YSYEKL. The germline V and J ends were trimmed by 0 bases and 6 bases, with 9 bases remaining between them.

V and J are TRBV20-1 and TRBJ2-1; no reliable D call. Trimming shortened V by 3 bases and J by 8 bases, and 8 bases separated the two germline ends. The CDR3 spans 11 residues. The germline gives CDR1 DFQATT, CDR2 SNEGSKA (reference sequence). The CDR3 protein is CSASPRDEQFF. CDR3 coding DNA: TGCAGTGCTAGTCCACGAGATGAGCAGTTCTTC.

The CDR3 DNA is TGTGCCAGCAGTTACGGGCGGGGGGGGACTGAAGCTTTCTTT. Its protein product is CASSYGRGGTEAFF. This sequence joins TRBV6-5 and TRBJ1-1; possible D gene TRBD1, 5 bases. CDR3 length: 14 amino acids. The germline CDR1 and CDR2 sequences are MNHEY and SVGAGI. The germline V and J ends were trimmed by 2 bases and 5 bases, with 12 bases remaining between them.

This clone was recorded only once. The rearrangement links TRBV5-1 to TRBJ1-1; 8 positions agree with TRBD1. Germline CDR1 is SGHRS and CDR2 is YFSETQ. The CDR3 consists of 13 residues. V was clipped by 4 bases and J by 8 bases; unmatched bases: 7. CDR3 sequence (DNA): TGCGCCAGCAGCCGGACAGGGAGGGAAGAAGCTTTCTTT. It translates to CASSRTGREEAFF.

The genes are TRBV7-2 and TRBJ1-3; D uncertain. The CDR3 contains 16 residues. Germline CDR1 SGHTA, CDR2 FQGNSA. The ends were cut back, 1 base at V and 2 bases at J, with 12 bases in the middle. CDR3 DNA sequence: TGTGCCAGCAGCTTAGAGGTTGGGAGGCCTGGAAACACCATATATTTT. This translates into CASSLEVGRPGNTIYF.

V is TRBV30 and J is TRBJ1-5; possibly TRBD1 for D (5 bases). Per the germline V gene, CDR1 is GTSNPN and CDR2 is SVGIG (reference sequence). V lost 1 base and J lost 5, with 21 bases in between. The CDR3 is made up of 17 amino acids. In DNA form, the CDR3 reads TGTGCCTGGAGTGCCCCAGGTGCAGGGCCGCCACATCAGCCCCAGCATTTT. Residues: CAWSAPGAGPPHQPQHF.

The chain is built from TRBV25-1 and TRBJ2-5; 9 bases agree with TRBD1. The V and J ends lost 2 bases and 5 bases, in that order; junction bases with no gene match: 3. CDR1 is MGHDK, CDR2 SYGVNS, per germline. The CDR3 sequence is 14 residues long. CDR3: CASSETGGRETQYF. For the CDR3, the DNA is TGTGCCAGCAGTGAAACAGGGGGCAGGGAGACCCAGTACTTC.